The 30 T cell receptor beta chains below were found in one sample sequenced in a study of tumor and adjacent non-tumor tissue in lung cancer. Three rounds of nested PCR, following a modified ARM-PCR protocol, produced the TCRbeta library. TCRdb recomputed calls from the multiplex PCR reads with MiXCR, one row per CDR3 protein. The data show roughly 76,000 distinct CDR3 sequences, around 70% seen once. No cell sorting was done before RNA was extracted from the tissue. The sequencing input was lung tumor tissue. The receptors originated from a woman between 65 and 79 years old with non-small cell lung cancer.

This clonotype showed up just once. One end of the junction fails to match germline, which may point to a read error. This chain uses TRBV12-3 or TRBV12-4 with TRBJ2-5; 7 positions match TRBD1. This CDR3 spans 15 amino acids. This chain's CDR3 is CARALNLGGQETHYF. DNA of the CDR3: TGTGCCAGAGCACTAAACTTAGGGGGCCAAGAGACCCACTACTTC.

The chain joins TRBV12-3 or TRBV12-4 to TRBJ2-3; D perhaps matches TRBD2 (5 bases). The CDR3 length is 12 residues. Trimming removed 10 bases from V and 8 bases from J, with 16 bases in between. The CDR3 here is CAITGLAGTQYF. The CDR3 DNA reads TGTGCCATCACCGGGCTCGCGGGTACGCAGTATTTT.

This clonotype was seen repeatedly, ten times or more. This chain uses TRBV5-6 with TRBJ2-5, with 8 bases aligning to TRBD1. The V gene's germline CDR1 is SGHDT and CDR2 YYEEEE. The V segment lost 1 base and the J segment 5 bases; nucleotides outside the gene matches: 4. The CDR3 consists of 14 residues. CDR3 sequence reads: CASSLWQGAETQYF. CDR3 coding DNA: TGTGCCAGCAGCTTGTGGCAGGGGGCTGAGACCCAGTACTTC. Full variable domain (remainder filled in from reference TRBV5-6 and TRBJ2-5): DAGVTQSPTHLIKTRGQQVTLRCSPKSGHDTVSWYQQALGQGPQFIFQYYEEEERQRGNFPDRFSGHQFPNYSSELNVNALLLGDSALYLCASSLWQGAETQYFGPGTRLLVL.

The V and J genes are TRBV6-1 and TRBJ2-7; 7 positions agree with TRBD2. The CDR3 extends over 15 amino acids. V lost 6 bases and J lost 0; bases outside the gene matches: 8. The germline CDR1 and CDR2 sequences are MNHNS and SASEGT. CDR3 coding DNA: TGTGCCAGCAGCCCAGGAACTAGCGACTCCTACGAGCAGTACTTC. Encoded protein: CASSPGTSDSYEQYF.

V and J are TRBV7-8 and TRBJ2-1; 8 nucleotides match TRBD2. Germline V gene data show CDR1 as SGHVS and CDR2 as FQNEAQ. The CDR3 loop spans 14 amino acids. V was pared by 7 bases and J by 12 bases, with 14 bases of the junction left unmatched. CDR3 DNA sequence: TGTGCCAGCACCAGGGCTAGCGGGTTCGTATCGCAGTTCTTC. This codes for CASTRASGFVSQFF.

Note on this clonotype: This CDR3 is missing its conserved last phenylalanine or tryptophan, likely due to a read error. CDR3 bases: TGTGCCAGCAATTTTAGTGCCCAGGCGAATTCACCCCTCCACATT. Its protein is CASNFSAQANSPLHI. The V and J genes are TRBV12-3 or TRBV12-4 and TRBJ1-6; the D is unclear. The V end was cut by 7 bases, the J end by 7 bases, with 17 bases between. The CDR3 length is 15 residues.

This clonotype was seen many times. The V call is TRBV7-9, the J call TRBJ1-2, with D unclear. The CDR3 spans 17 residues. The germline V and J ends were trimmed by 1 base and 4 bases, with 19 bases remaining between them. Germline CDR1 and CDR2: SEHNR and FQNEAQ (reference sequence). The CDR3 DNA follows: TGTGCCAGCAGCTTAGAGAACCCTATGGGCCCTCTCTATGGCTACACCTTC. Translation gives CASSLENPMGPLYGYTF.

A few counts support this clonotype. DNA of the CDR3: TGTGCCAGCAGCCCGAGCACCGGGGAGCTGTTTTTT. Protein: CASSPSTGELFF. The rearrangement links TRBV7-3 to TRBJ2-2; unclear D gene. CDR1 is SGHTA and CDR2 is FQGTGA in the germline V gene. CDR3 length: 12 residues. V was pared by 5 bases and J by 4 bases, with 5 bases between.

There are a few counts of this clonotype. The junction does not match germline at one end; this may be a read error. The chain couples TRBV7-8 to TRBJ2-1; TRBD2 agrees at 12 bases. This CDR3 is 15 amino acids long. Per the germline V gene, CDR1 is SGHVS and CDR2 is FQNEAQ. This chain's CDR3 is CASSLAGGPGNVQFF. CDR3 in DNA: TGTGCCAGCAGTCTAGCGGGAGGGCCTGGGAATGTGCAGTTCTTC.

This clonotype was picked up a small number of times. Here the CDR3 omits its conserved ending phenylalanine or tryptophan, so a read error is the likely source. The rearrangement joins TRBV7-8 to TRBJ1-2; D perhaps matches TRBD1 (5 bases). The germline CDR1 and CDR2 sequences are SGHVS and FQNEAQ. CDR3 length equals 13 residues. The CDR3 DNA is TGTGCCAGCAGCATTGGGGCCTCCTATGGTTACACCATC. Translating it yields CASSIGASYGYTI.

A note on this clonotype: A junction boundary mismatches the germline segment, possibly from a read error. The chain uses TRBV4-2 and TRBJ2-1, with TRBD2 matching 7 bases. Germline lookup yields CDR1 LGHNA and CDR2 YNFKEQ. This CDR3 has 15 residues. The CDR3 region has the DNA TGTGCCAGCAGCCAAGATGGGAGGGAGAACAGTGAGCGGTTCTTC. Translation: CASSQDGRENSERFF.

This clonotype has a count of ten or more. The chain employs TRBV12-3 or TRBV12-4 and TRBJ1-1; D might be TRBD1 (6 bases). The CDR3 covers 14 residues. Deletions cut 6 bases from V and 3 bases from J, with 14 bases between. CDR3 residues: CASRPIPGDTEAFF. CDR3 sequence (DNA): TGTGCCAGCAGGCCTATCCCAGGGGACACTGAAGCTTTCTTT.

This clonotype was seen at least ten times. The chain is built from TRBV5-1 and TRBJ2-3, with 11 bases matching TRBD1. V shed 7 bases, J shed 1 base, and the junction held 8 bases outside the gene matches. Germline CDR1 and CDR2: SGHRS and YFSETQ. The CDR3 sequence is 16 residues long. CDR3 region: CASVPGQGAGTDTQYF. The DNA for the CDR3 is TGCGCCAGCGTTCCAGGACAGGGGGCGGGCACAGATACGCAGTATTTT.

This clonotype turned up a few times. One end of the junction varies from germline; a read error may be responsible. The chain couples TRBV6-5 to TRBJ2-7; no clear D gene. The CDR3 is 15 residues long. The germline V gene encodes CDR1 MNHEY and CDR2 SVGAGI. The CDR3 sequence: CAGSYSIHQSHEQYF. Here the CDR3 DNA reads TGTGCCGGCAGTTACTCGATCCACCAGAGCCACGAGCAGTACTTC.

Only one count was recorded for this clonotype. The chain employs TRBV7-9 and TRBJ2-7; D is possibly TRBD2 (5 bases). The germline V gene encodes CDR1 SEHNR and CDR2 FQNEAQ (reference sequence). CDR3 length: 15 residues. V was shortened by 5 bases and J by 8 bases, with 22 bases between the two germline ends. The CDR3 DNA sequence: TGTGCCAGCAGCCTAACTGCGGACTCCACCCCCCAGCAGTACTTC. Translating it yields CASSLTADSTPQQYF.

On this clonotype itself: One end of the junction is discordant with germline, which a read error may explain. The chain uses TRBV11-2 and TRBJ1-1; D remains unclear. CDR1 and CDR2 from the germline V gene are SGHAT and FQNNGV. The CDR3 sequence is 14 residues long. CDR3 nucleotides: TGTGCCAGCAGCTTAGATCCGGGAAACACTGAGGCTTTCTTT. Translating it yields CASSLDPGNTEAFF.

Note on this clonotype: Just one base apart from a much larger clone, this may be a read error. The chain employs TRBV28 and TRBJ2-5; 8 positions match TRBD2. Germline assignment: CDR1 MDHEN and CDR2 SYDVKM. The CDR3 has 16 amino acids. The CDR3, as DNA: TGTTCCAGCAGTACACCTCACGCGGGAGGACAAGAGACCCAGTACTTC. Translating it yields CSSSTPHAGGQETQYF.

This chain connects TRBV28 to TRBJ2-1; 9 bases map to TRBD2. CDR1 is MDHEN and CDR2 is SYDVKM in the germline V gene. The CDR3 extends over 16 amino acids. Trimming took 4 bases from V and 7 from J; bases not matched to a gene: 11. CDR3 sequence: CASSYTLAGGGNEQFF. As DNA, the CDR3 is TGTGCCAGCAGTTACACACTAGCGGGTGGCGGTAATGAGCAGTTCTTC.

This clonotype was seen just once. The junction does not match germline at one end; this may be a read error. V gene TRBV6-5 combines with J gene TRBJ2-5, with 7 bases aligning to TRBD2. The CDR3 consists of 16 residues. Germline loops: CDR1 MNHEY, CDR2 SVGAGI. The chain's CDR3 is CDSSYLLGEGEETQYF. The CDR3 DNA reads as TGTGACAGCAGTTACTTGCTTGGGGAGGGAGAAGAGACCCAGTACTTC.

This sequence joins TRBV6-1 and TRBJ1-6; unclear D gene. From germline, CDR1 is MNHNS and CDR2 SASEGT. The CDR3 totals 15 residues. The V and J ends lost 1 base and 9 bases respectively, with 13 bases between them. The CDR3 loop reads CASSEGPVLSSPLHF. The DNA of the CDR3 is TGTGCCAGCAGTGAAGGGCCAGTCTTGTCTTCACCCCTCCACTTT.

The rearrangement links TRBV19 to TRBJ2-7, with TRBD2 as a possible D gene (5 bases). CDR1 is LNHDA, CDR2 SQIVND, per germline (reference sequence). V shed 8 bases and J shed 5 bases, with 25 bases lying between them. This CDR3 comprises 16 residues. The CDR3 bases are TGTGCCAGTCGACCAAGCGGTTTCACCTCCCCCCACGAGCAGTACTTC. Protein product: CASRPSGFTSPHEQYF.

In the case of this clonotype: The germline gene is not matched at one end of the junction; a read error may be the cause. The chain uses TRBV6-5 and TRBJ2-5; D is unclear. In germline, CDR1 is MNHEY, CDR2 SVGAGI. The CDR3 totals 15 residues. This chain's CDR3 is CASSYSSEASETRYF. The CDR3 bases are TGTGCCAGCAGTTACTCCTCCGAGGCTTCGGAGACCCGGTACTTC.

The sample holds many counts of this clonotype. V usage is TRBV5-1 and J usage is TRBJ2-1, with 8 bases fitting TRBD2. With V trimmed by 2 bases and J by 3 bases, 7 bases remained unmatched. Germline V gene sequence: CDR1 SGHRS, CDR2 YFSETQ. The CDR3 is 16 residues long. CDR3 DNA: TGCGCCAGCAGCTTATTAGCGGGACACTACTACAATGAGCAGTTCTTC. Residues: CASSLLAGHYYNEQFF.

This clonotype has a handful of counts. This chain joins TRBV5-1 and TRBJ2-2; D may be TRBD1 or TRBD2 (5 bases each). With 5 bases removed from V and 2 bases from J, the gap between germline ends came to 16 bases. The CDR3 is 16 amino acids. CDR1 is SGHRS and CDR2 is YFSETQ in the germline V gene. CDR3 nucleotide sequence: TGCGCCAGCAGTCAGAATTCCGGGACCAACACCGGGGAGCTGTTTTTT. It specifies CASSQNSGTNTGELFF.

To note about this clonotype: Being one base from a much bigger clone, this may be a read error. The chain links TRBV7-9 to TRBJ1-2; 9 nucleotides line up with TRBD1. Losses at the gene ends were 6 bases for V and 8 bases for J; bases not matched to a gene: 10. The CDR3 runs to 14 residues. Germline lookup yields CDR1 SEHNR and CDR2 FQNEAQ (reference sequence). The CDR3 DNA follows: TGTGCCAGCAGATTATCCGGGACAGGGTTCGGCTACACCTTC. It yields the protein CASRLSGTGFGYTF. The whole variable domain, filled in from reference TRBV7-9 and TRBJ1-2, reads DTGVSQNPRHKITKRGQNVTFRCDPISEHNRLYWYRQTLGQGPEFLTYFQNEAQLEKSRLLSDRFSAERPKGSFSTLEIQRTEQGDSAMYLCASRLSGTGFGYTFGSGTRLTVV.

With respect to this clonotype: Germline and junction disagree at one end, which may indicate a read error. The chain has TRBV12-3 or TRBV12-4 and TRBJ2-2, with 7 bases fitting TRBD2. The CDR3 has 17 residues. In nucleotides, the CDR3 is TGTGCCTGCAGTCGAACCGGACTAGTTAGAAACACCTGGGAGCTGTTTTTT. Protein: CACSRTGLVRNTWELFF.

Regarding this clonotype: At one of its ends the junction is not consistent with the germline gene, which may arise from a read error. CDR3 amino acids: CSIEGTTHNEQFF. CDR3 sequence (DNA): TGCAGCATTGAAGGGACTACTCACAACGAGCAGTTCTTC. The chain is built from TRBV29-1 and TRBJ2-1; 7 nucleotides align to TRBD2. The length of the CDR3 is 13 residues. From germline, CDR1 is SQVTM and CDR2 ANQGSEA.

A remark on this clonotype: Relative to the germline gene, one junction end is altered; a read error may explain this. The chain combines TRBV20-1 with TRBJ2-7; 10 positions agree with TRBD1. Germline assignment: CDR1 DFQATT and CDR2 SNEGSKA (reference sequence). This CDR3 region has 15 residues. CDR3 amino acids: CSAREPGTGAYERYF. DNA of the CDR3: TGCAGTGCTAGAGAACCCGGGACAGGGGCTTACGAGCGGTACTTC.

A note on this clonotype: Germline is not matched at one junction end, which may reflect a read error. The V gene is TRBV25-1, the J gene TRBJ1-2; D gene ambiguous. Germline values: CDR1 MGHDK, CDR2 SYGVNS. CDR3 length: 12 residues. The CDR3 bases are TGTGCCAGCAGGGACCCTAACTATAGCTACACCTTC. Its protein product is CASRDPNYSYTF.

The chain employs TRBV6-6 and TRBJ2-3, with D possibly TRBD1 on 5 matching bases. CDR1 is MNHNY, CDR2 SVGAGI, per germline (reference sequence). This CDR3 is 12 amino acids long. The V end lost 5 bases, the J end lost 13 bases, and 16 bases lay between the germline ends. This CDR3 reads CASSNVQGGKYF. In DNA, the CDR3 is TGTGCCAGCAGTAATGTGCAGGGTGGGAAGTATTTT.